The count of the clone carrying this TCR beta chain is one. Then a second PCR, running roughly 6 to 12 cycles, was carried out with a sample-barcoded 5' primer and a J-beta primer mix. TCRdb recomputed calls from the 5' RACE reads with MiXCR, one row per CDR3 protein. The sample includes 540,000 or so distinct CDR3 sequences, around half of them seen just once. This entry belongs to a study of blood T cells in healthy people across ages. The V end lost 3 bases, the J end lost 3 bases, and 6 bases lay between the germline ends. This CDR3 region has 12 residues. In germline, CDR1 is MDHEN, CDR2 SYDVKM. This TCR was sampled from a man older than 75 in good health. The rearrangement uses TRBV28 and TRBJ2-7, with unresolved D. Sequenced sample: blood. The CDR3 bases are TGTGCCAGCAGTTTTGGAGTCTACGAGCAGTACTTC. Translating it yields CASSFGVYEQYF.